This T cell receptor beta chain was recovered during a study of blood T cell repertoires in COVID-19. On the study more broadly: Samples of COVID-19 (acute and convalescent) were obtained from the United States, Italy and Spain. In each case, the material was cDNA or gDNA derived from T cells, B-cell-depleted T cells, or PBMCs.

Per the germline V gene, CDR1 is MNHEY and CDR2 is SVGAGI. The CDR3 runs 15 residues. Trimming stripped 6 bases from V and 2 bases from J, with 17 bases between. Source study methods: By means of reference gene primer amplification, nucleated cell counts were estimated. Sequencing was performed with immunoSEQ multiplex PCR; in TCRdb, only in-frame clones are kept and a portion is missing. The V and J calls and clone size were taken over from that table, and D and trimming were inferred from the DNA. The repertoire holds about 380,000 clones, with roughly 80% as singletons. The clonotype originates from a human donor with acute or convalescent COVID-19. The donor label of this sample is uncertain. The chain recombines TRBV6-5 with TRBJ2-7; D gene unclear. Sequencing was done on a sample of peripheral blood. This CDR3 reads CASRLISQVPYEQYF. CDR3 coding DNA: TGTGCCAGCAGATTAATCTCTCAGGTCCCCTACGAGCAGTACTTC.